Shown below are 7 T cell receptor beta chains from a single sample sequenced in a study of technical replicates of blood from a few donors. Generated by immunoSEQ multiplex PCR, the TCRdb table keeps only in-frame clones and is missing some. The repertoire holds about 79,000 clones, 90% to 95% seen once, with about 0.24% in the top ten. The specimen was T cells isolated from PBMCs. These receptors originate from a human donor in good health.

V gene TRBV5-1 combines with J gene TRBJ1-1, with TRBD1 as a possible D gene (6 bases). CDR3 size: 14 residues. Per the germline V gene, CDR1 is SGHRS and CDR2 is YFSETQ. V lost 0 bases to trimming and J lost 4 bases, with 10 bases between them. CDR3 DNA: TGCGCCAGCAGCTTGGGCACAGGGTTCACTGAAGCTTTCTTT. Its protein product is CASSLGTGFTEAFF.

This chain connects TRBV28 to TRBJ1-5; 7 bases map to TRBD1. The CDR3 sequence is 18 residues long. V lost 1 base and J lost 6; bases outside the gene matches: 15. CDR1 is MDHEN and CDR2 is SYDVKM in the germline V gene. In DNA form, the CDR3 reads TGTGCCAGCAGTTTATCAGGGGGACGGGTGGTGGGAGCTCAGCCCCAGCATTTT. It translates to CASSLSGGRVVGAQPQHF.

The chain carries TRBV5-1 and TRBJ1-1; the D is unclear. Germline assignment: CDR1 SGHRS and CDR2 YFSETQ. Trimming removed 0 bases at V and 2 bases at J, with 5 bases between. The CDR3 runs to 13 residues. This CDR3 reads CASSLGSNTEAFF. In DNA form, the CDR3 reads TGCGCCAGCAGCTTGGGGAGTAACACTGAAGCTTTCTTT.

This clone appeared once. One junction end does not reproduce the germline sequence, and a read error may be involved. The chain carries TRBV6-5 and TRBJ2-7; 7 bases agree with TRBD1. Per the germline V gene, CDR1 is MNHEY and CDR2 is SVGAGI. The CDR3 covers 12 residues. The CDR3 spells CASRRTGQAYYF. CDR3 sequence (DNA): TGTGCCAGCAGGAGAACCGGACAGGCTTATTATTTC.

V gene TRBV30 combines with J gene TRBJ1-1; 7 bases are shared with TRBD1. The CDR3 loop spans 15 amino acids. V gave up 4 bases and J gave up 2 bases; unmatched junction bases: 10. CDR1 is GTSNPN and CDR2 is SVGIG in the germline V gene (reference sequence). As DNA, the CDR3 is TGTGCCTGGATCATACCCGGGACAGAAAACACTGAAGCTTTCTTT. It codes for CAWIIPGTENTEAFF.

CDR3 sequence (DNA): TGTGCCTCAGTGGGGCACAAGGCGGGACCCGACAATGAGCAGTTCTTC. Its protein product is CASVGHKAGPDNEQFF. The chain joins TRBV7-9 to TRBJ2-1, with a weak D call TRBD2 (6 bases). Between the trimmed V and J ends, which lost 11 bases and 5 bases, there was a span of 25 bases. The V gene's germline CDR1 is SEHNR and CDR2 FQNEAQ (reference sequence). The CDR3 consists of 16 residues.

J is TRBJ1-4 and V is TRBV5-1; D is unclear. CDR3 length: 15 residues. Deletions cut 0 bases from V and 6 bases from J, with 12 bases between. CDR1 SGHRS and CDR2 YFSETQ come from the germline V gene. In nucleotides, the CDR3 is TGCGCCAGCAGCTTGGCCAGGTCTGGTGATGAAAAACTGTTTTTT. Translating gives CASSLARSGDEKLFF.